The rows below give T cell receptor beta chains drawn from one sample of a study of blood T cell repertoires in COVID-19. Generated by immunoSEQ multiplex PCR, the TCRdb table keeps only in-frame clones and is missing some. The table shows 75,000 to 100,000 clones, with 70% to 90% occurring only once. Source material: peripheral blood. Receptors originate from a human donor with acute or convalescent COVID-19. The donor label of this sample is uncertain. Each CDR3 is given with its conserved first and last residue. Fields, in order: clone size, V gene, D gene, J gene, CDR3 protein, CDR3 DNA. D genes are given only for firm matches. Only part of the rows carry a size: once, few, many, or a class if the clone is expanded.

abundance: NA; v_gene: TRBV11-1; d_gene: TRBD1; j_gene: TRBJ2-5; CDR3aa: CASSSGPDRFETQYF; CDR3nt: TGTGCCAGCAGCTCCGGCCCGGACAGGTTCGAGACCCAGTACTTC
abundance: NA; v_gene: TRBV7-9; d_gene: TRBD1; j_gene: TRBJ1-1; CDR3aa: CASSQGQGQGKTEAFF; CDR3nt: TGTGCCAGCAGCCAAGGTCAGGGACAGGGAAAAACTGAAGCTTTCTTT
abundance: few; v_gene: TRBV10-3; d_gene: TRBD1; j_gene: TRBJ1-6; CDR3aa: CAISPGQDNSPLHF; CDR3nt: TGTGCCATCAGTCCCGGACAGGATAATTCACCCCTCCACTTT
abundance: NA; v_gene: TRBV4-3; d_gene: NA; j_gene: TRBJ1-1; CDR3aa: CASRPRDMNTEAFF; CDR3nt: TGCGCCAGCAGGCCCCGGGACATGAACACTGAAGCTTTCTTT
abundance: NA; v_gene: TRBV6-1; d_gene: NA; j_gene: TRBJ1-3; CDR3aa: CASSVAASGNTIYF; CDR3nt: TGTGCCAGCAGTGTAGCAGCCTCTGGAAACACCATATATTTT
abundance: NA; v_gene: TRBV3-1/TRBV3-2; d_gene: NA; j_gene: TRBJ2-2; CDR3aa: CASSQGQALITGELFF; CDR3nt: TGTGCCAGCAGCCAAGGTCAAGCTTTAATAACCGGGGAGCTGTTTTTT
abundance: NA; v_gene: TRBV5-1; d_gene: NA; j_gene: TRBJ1-4; CDR3aa: CASSLGQGNEKLFF; CDR3nt: TGCGCCAGCAGCTTGGGGCAGGGGAATGAAAAACTGTTTTTT
abundance: NA; v_gene: TRBV29-1; d_gene: NA; j_gene: TRBJ1-2; CDR3aa: CSVARFGYGYTF; CDR3nt: TGCAGCGTTGCTCGCTTCGGGTATGGCTACACCTTC
abundance: NA; v_gene: TRBV5-4; d_gene: TRBD1; j_gene: TRBJ1-4; CDR3aa: CASSPGTGNEKLFF; CDR3nt: TGTGCCAGCAGCCCCGGGACAGGGAATGAAAAACTGTTTTTT
abundance: NA; v_gene: TRBV2; d_gene: TRBD1; j_gene: TRBJ2-7; CDR3aa: CASMLDRGKLEQYF; CDR3nt: TGTGCCAGCATGTTAGACAGGGGTAAGCTCGAGCAGTACTTC
abundance: NA; v_gene: TRBV19; d_gene: TRBD1; j_gene: TRBJ2-7; CDR3aa: CASSMGTGYYEQYF; CDR3nt: TGTGCCAGTAGTATGGGGACAGGGTACTACGAGCAGTACTTC
abundance: NA; v_gene: TRBV10-3; d_gene: TRBD2; j_gene: TRBJ2-5; CDR3aa: CAISDGQGTSGGMETQYF; CDR3nt: TGTGCCATCAGTGATGGTCAGGGGACTAGCGGGGGGATGGAGACCCAGTACTTC
abundance: once; v_gene: TRBV5-1; d_gene: NA; j_gene: TRBJ1-3; CDR3aa: CASSLGGSGNTIYF; CDR3nt: TGCGCCAGCAGCTTGGGAGGCTCTGGAAACACCATATATTTT
abundance: NA; v_gene: TRBV2; d_gene: NA; j_gene: TRBJ1-2; CDR3aa: CASSELNLDPYGYTF; CDR3nt: TGTGCCAGCAGTGAACTTAACCTAGATCCCTATGGCTACACCTTC
abundance: NA; v_gene: TRBV5-4; d_gene: NA; j_gene: TRBJ1-2; CDR3aa: CASSSEQGYGYTF; CDR3nt: TGTGCCAGCAGCTCGGAACAGGGTTATGGCTACACCTTC
abundance: NA; v_gene: TRBV7-9; d_gene: TRBD1; j_gene: TRBJ1-6; CDR3aa: CASSLDVGDRASSPLHF; CDR3nt: TGTGCCAGCAGCTTAGACGTCGGGGACAGGGCTTCATCACCCCTCCACTTT
abundance: NA; v_gene: TRBV2; d_gene: TRBD2; j_gene: TRBJ2-3; CDR3aa: CASSEALPSGGPPDTQYF; CDR3nt: TGTGCCAGCAGTGAAGCGCTCCCTAGCGGGGGGCCCCCAGATACGCAGTATTTT
abundance: NA; v_gene: TRBV10-3; d_gene: TRBD1; j_gene: TRBJ2-7; CDR3aa: CAIKGPGQGTYEQYF; CDR3nt: TGTGCCATCAAGGGGCCGGGACAGGGAACCTACGAGCAGTACTTC
abundance: NA; v_gene: TRBV3-1/TRBV3-2; d_gene: NA; j_gene: TRBJ2-3; CDR3aa: CASSQDFAGATDTQYF; CDR3nt: TGTGCCAGCAGCCAAGACTTCGCGGGGGCCACAGATACGCAGTATTTT
abundance: NA; v_gene: TRBV28; d_gene: NA; j_gene: TRBJ1-2; CDR3aa: CASSLRYGYTF; CDR3nt: TGTGCCAGCAGTTTACGCTATGGCTACACCTTC
abundance: NA; v_gene: TRBV2; d_gene: TRBD2; j_gene: TRBJ2-3; CDR3aa: CASRLAGGLVTQYF; CDR3nt: TGTGCCAGCAGGCTAGCGGGGGGTCTTGTCACGCAGTATTTT
abundance: NA; v_gene: TRBV28; d_gene: NA; j_gene: TRBJ1-6; CDR3aa: CASSPPGTRVSPLHF; CDR3nt: TGTGCCAGCAGCCCCCCCGGGACACGGGTTTCACCCCTCCACTTT
abundance: once; v_gene: TRBV24-1; d_gene: NA; j_gene: TRBJ2-7; CDR3aa: CATSAGSPAQQYF; CDR3nt: TGTGCCACCAGTGCTGGTTCGCCCGCGCAGCAGTACTTC
abundance: NA; v_gene: TRBV5-1; d_gene: TRBD2; j_gene: TRBJ2-1; CDR3aa: CASSQRTSGAYNEQFF; CDR3nt: TGCGCCAGCAGCCAACGGACTAGCGGGGCCTACAATGAGCAGTTCTTC
abundance: NA; v_gene: TRBV9; d_gene: NA; j_gene: TRBJ1-1; CDR3aa: CASSTLDGSTEAFF; CDR3nt: TGTGCCAGTTCAACCCTCGACGGGAGCACTGAAGCTTTCTTT
abundance: NA; v_gene: TRBV24-1; d_gene: TRBD1; j_gene: TRBJ2-1; CDR3aa: CATSDGRTGTDEQFF; CDR3nt: TGTGCCACCAGTGATGGCAGGACAGGGACCGATGAGCAGTTCTTC
abundance: NA; v_gene: TRBV2; d_gene: TRBD1; j_gene: TRBJ1-1; CDR3aa: CASIGVPGQGAAEAFF; CDR3nt: TGTGCCAGCATCGGAGTCCCGGGACAGGGGGCAGCTGAAGCTTTCTTT
abundance: NA; v_gene: TRBV7-9; d_gene: TRBD1; j_gene: TRBJ1-3; CDR3aa: CASSGDRGRPGNTIYF; CDR3nt: TGTGCCAGCAGCGGAGACAGGGGGCGCCCTGGAAACACCATATATTTT
abundance: NA; v_gene: TRBV7-8; d_gene: TRBD2; j_gene: TRBJ2-3; CDR3aa: CASSPSGGAGDTQYF; CDR3nt: TGTGCCAGCAGCCCTAGCGGGGGGGCGGGGGATACGCAGTATTTT
abundance: NA; v_gene: TRBV5-1; d_gene: TRBD1; j_gene: TRBJ2-1; CDR3aa: CASSPDRRDEQFF; CDR3nt: TGCGCCAGCAGCCCGGACAGGAGAGATGAGCAGTTCTTC
abundance: NA; v_gene: TRBV6-1; d_gene: NA; j_gene: TRBJ2-7; CDR3aa: CASTQAGAPYEQYF; CDR3nt: TGTGCCAGCACCCAGGCGGGGGCCCCCTACGAGCAGTACTTC
abundance: NA; v_gene: TRBV11-3; d_gene: NA; j_gene: TRBJ2-7; CDR3aa: CASSFPGHLSSSYEQYF; CDR3nt: TGTGCCAGCAGCTTTCCGGGACACTTATCGAGCTCCTACGAGCAGTACTTC
abundance: NA; v_gene: TRBV6-1; d_gene: TRBD1; j_gene: TRBJ1-2; CDR3aa: CASSEDVRGASYTF; CDR3nt: TGTGCCAGCAGTGAAGACGTCAGGGGGGCTAGCTACACCTTC
abundance: once; v_gene: TRBV5-1; d_gene: NA; j_gene: TRBJ1-3; CDR3aa: CASRLRPDSFGNTIYF; CDR3nt: TGCGCCAGCAGGTTGAGACCGGACAGTTTTGGAAACACCATATATTTT
abundance: NA; v_gene: TRBV11-2; d_gene: NA; j_gene: TRBJ1-3; CDR3aa: CASSRQVSSGNTIYF; CDR3nt: TGTGCCAGCAGCCGCCAGGTTAGCTCTGGAAACACCATATATTTT
abundance: NA; v_gene: TRBV30; d_gene: TRBD1; j_gene: TRBJ1-5; CDR3aa: CAWSLTGDQPQHF; CDR3nt: TGTGCCTGGAGCTTGACAGGGGACCAGCCCCAGCATTTT
abundance: NA; v_gene: TRBV1; d_gene: NA; j_gene: TRBJ2-1; CDR3aa: CTSSQRQGSFDEQFF; CDR3nt: TGCACCAGCAGCCAAAGACAGGGTAGTTTCGATGAGCAGTTCTTC
abundance: NA; v_gene: TRBV5-1; d_gene: NA; j_gene: TRBJ1-1; CDR3aa: CASSLQGNTEAFF; CDR3nt: TGCGCCAGCAGCTTACAGGGGAACACTGAAGCTTTCTTT
abundance: NA; v_gene: TRBV10-2; d_gene: NA; j_gene: TRBJ1-1; CDR3aa: CASIYGRGDTEAFF; CDR3nt: TGCGCCAGCATCTACGGTCGGGGGGACACTGAAGCTTTCTTT
abundance: NA; v_gene: TRBV11-2; d_gene: NA; j_gene: TRBJ2-7; CDR3aa: CASERIEGGHYEQYF; CDR3nt: TGTGCCAGCGAGCGGATAGAGGGGGGGCACTACGAGCAGTACTTC
abundance: once; v_gene: TRBV18; d_gene: TRBD1; j_gene: TRBJ1-4; CDR3aa: CASSQAGQANEKLFF; CDR3nt: TGTGCCAGCTCCCAGGCGGGACAGGCTAATGAAAAACTGTTTTTT
abundance: NA; v_gene: TRBV29-1; d_gene: NA; j_gene: TRBJ2-5; CDR3aa: CSVNRGETQYF; CDR3nt: TGCTCCGTCAATAGAGGAGAGACCCAGTACTTC
abundance: NA; v_gene: TRBV19; d_gene: NA; j_gene: TRBJ2-2; CDR3aa: CASSTPVASPGELFF; CDR3nt: TGTGCCAGTAGTACCCCGGTGGCTAGCCCCGGGGAGCTGTTTTTT
abundance: few; v_gene: TRBV6-6; d_gene: NA; j_gene: TRBJ1-2; CDR3aa: CASSYSGQFYGYTF; CDR3nt: TGTGCCAGCAGTTACTCCGGACAGTTCTATGGCTACACCTTC
abundance: NA; v_gene: TRBV3-1/TRBV3-2; d_gene: TRBD1; j_gene: TRBJ1-4; CDR3aa: CASSQLDRWNEKLFF; CDR3nt: TGTGCCAGCAGCCAACTGGACAGGTGGAATGAAAAACTGTTTTTT
abundance: NA; v_gene: TRBV5-1; d_gene: TRBD1; j_gene: TRBJ2-5; CDR3aa: CASSFQGARQETQYF; CDR3nt: TGCGCCAGCAGCTTCCAGGGGGCGCGGCAAGAGACCCAGTACTTC
abundance: once; v_gene: TRBV2; d_gene: NA; j_gene: TRBJ2-5; CDR3aa: CASLRRAQYF; CDR3nt: TGTGCCAGCCTACGGCGGGCCCAGTACTTC
abundance: NA; v_gene: TRBV18; d_gene: TRBD2; j_gene: TRBJ2-7; CDR3aa: CASSRPSGSSYEQYF; CDR3nt: TGTGCCAGCTCACGGCCCAGCGGGAGCTCCTACGAGCAGTACTTC
abundance: NA; v_gene: TRBV6-5; d_gene: NA; j_gene: TRBJ1-1; CDR3aa: CASSQQGPNTEAFF; CDR3nt: TGTGCCAGCAGTCAACAGGGACCGAACACTGAAGCTTTCTTT
abundance: NA; v_gene: TRBV2; d_gene: NA; j_gene: TRBJ2-6; CDR3aa: CASASGPSVSGANVLTF; CDR3nt: TGTGCCAGCGCCTCCGGACCGTCTGTCTCTGGGGCCAACGTCCTGACCTTC
abundance: NA; v_gene: TRBV5-1; d_gene: NA; j_gene: TRBJ2-5; CDR3aa: CASSLGGGRGETQYF; CDR3nt: TGCGCCAGCAGCTTGGGGGGGGGCCGAGGAGAGACCCAGTACTTC
abundance: NA; v_gene: TRBV6-5; d_gene: TRBD1; j_gene: TRBJ1-1; CDR3aa: CASSRTGIDTEAFF; CDR3nt: TGTGCCAGCAGTCGGACAGGGATAGACACTGAAGCTTTCTTT
abundance: once; v_gene: TRBV2; d_gene: NA; j_gene: TRBJ1-4; CDR3aa: CASSDGAANEKLFF; CDR3nt: TGTGCCAGCAGTGATGGGGCAGCTAATGAAAAACTGTTTTTT
abundance: once; v_gene: TRBV28; d_gene: NA; j_gene: TRBJ2-1; CDR3aa: CASSFGGAQYNEQFF; CDR3nt: TGTGCCAGCAGTTTTGGGGGGGCCCAATACAATGAGCAGTTCTTC